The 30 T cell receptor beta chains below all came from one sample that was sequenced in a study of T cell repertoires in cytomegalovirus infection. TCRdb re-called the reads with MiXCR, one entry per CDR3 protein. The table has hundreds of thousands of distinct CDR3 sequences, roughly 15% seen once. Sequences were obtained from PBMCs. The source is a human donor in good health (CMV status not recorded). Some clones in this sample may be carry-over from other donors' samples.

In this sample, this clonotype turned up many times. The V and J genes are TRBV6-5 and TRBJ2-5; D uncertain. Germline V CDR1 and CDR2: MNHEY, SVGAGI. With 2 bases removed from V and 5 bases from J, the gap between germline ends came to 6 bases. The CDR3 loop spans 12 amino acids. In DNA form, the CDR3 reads TGTGCCAGCAGTTACCCATGGGAGACCCAGTACTTC. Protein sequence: CASSYPWETQYF.

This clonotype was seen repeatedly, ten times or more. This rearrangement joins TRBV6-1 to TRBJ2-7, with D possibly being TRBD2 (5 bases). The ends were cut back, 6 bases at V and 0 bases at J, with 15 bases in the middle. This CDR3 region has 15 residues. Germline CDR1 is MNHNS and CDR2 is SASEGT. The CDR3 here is CASRMLTGSSYEQYF. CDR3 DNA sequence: TGTGCCAGCAGAATGTTAACGGGGAGCTCCTACGAGCAGTACTTC.

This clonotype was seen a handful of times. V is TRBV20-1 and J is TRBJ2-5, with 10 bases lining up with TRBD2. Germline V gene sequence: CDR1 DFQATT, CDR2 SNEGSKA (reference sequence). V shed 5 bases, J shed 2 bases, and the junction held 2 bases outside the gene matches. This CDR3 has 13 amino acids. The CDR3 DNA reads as TGCAGTGCTCTTAGCGGGGGGCAAGAGACCCAGTACTTC. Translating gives CSALSGGQETQYF.

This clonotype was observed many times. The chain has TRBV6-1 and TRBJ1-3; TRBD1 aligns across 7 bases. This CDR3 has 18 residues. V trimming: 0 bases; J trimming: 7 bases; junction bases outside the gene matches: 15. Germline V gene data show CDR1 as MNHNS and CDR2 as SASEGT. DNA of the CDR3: TGTGCCAGCAGTGAAGCCTACCTTGGGCAGGGGGTCGGGAACACCATATATTTT. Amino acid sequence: CASSEAYLGQGVGNTIYF.

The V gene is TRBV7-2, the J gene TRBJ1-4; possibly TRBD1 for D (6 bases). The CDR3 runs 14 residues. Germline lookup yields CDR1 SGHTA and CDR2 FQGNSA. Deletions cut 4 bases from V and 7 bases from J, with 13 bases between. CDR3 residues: CASSSPGAGEKLFF. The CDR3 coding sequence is TGTGCCAGCAGCTCCCCAGGGGCGGGTGAAAAACTGTTTTTT. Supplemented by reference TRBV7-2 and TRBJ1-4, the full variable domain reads GAGVSQSPSNKVTEKGKDVELRCDPISGHTALYWYRQSLGQGLEFLIYFQGNSAPDKSGLPSDRFSAERTGGSVSTLTIQRTQQEDSAVYLCASSSPGAGEKLFFGSGTQLSVL.

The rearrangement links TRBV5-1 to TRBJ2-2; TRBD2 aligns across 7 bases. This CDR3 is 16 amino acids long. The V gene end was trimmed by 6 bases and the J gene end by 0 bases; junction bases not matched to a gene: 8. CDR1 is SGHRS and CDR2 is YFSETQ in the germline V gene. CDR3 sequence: CASTDPGGTNTGELFF. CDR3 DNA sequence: TGCGCCAGCACCGACCCGGGGGGTACGAACACCGGGGAGCTGTTTTTT.

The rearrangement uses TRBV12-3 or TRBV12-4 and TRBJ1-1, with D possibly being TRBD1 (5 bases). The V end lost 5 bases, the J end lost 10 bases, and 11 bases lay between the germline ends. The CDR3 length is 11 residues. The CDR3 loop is CASSSGTGAFF. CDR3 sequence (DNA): TGTGCCAGCAGTAGCGGGACGGGAGCTTTCTTT.

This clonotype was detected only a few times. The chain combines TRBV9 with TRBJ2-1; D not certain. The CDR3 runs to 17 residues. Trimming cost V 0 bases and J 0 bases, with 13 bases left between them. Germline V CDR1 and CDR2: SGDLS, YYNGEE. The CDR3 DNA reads TGTGCCAGCAGCGTAGTCTCGGAGTGGTCCTCCTACAATGAGCAGTTCTTC. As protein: CASSVVSEWSSYNEQFF.

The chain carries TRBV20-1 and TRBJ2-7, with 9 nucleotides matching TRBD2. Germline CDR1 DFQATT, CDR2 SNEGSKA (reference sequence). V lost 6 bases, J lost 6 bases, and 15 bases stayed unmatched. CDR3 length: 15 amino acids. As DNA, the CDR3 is TGCAGTGCCAGGTGGCGGGGGGGCGGAGTGGGCGAGCAGTACTTC. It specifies CSARWRGGGVGEQYF.

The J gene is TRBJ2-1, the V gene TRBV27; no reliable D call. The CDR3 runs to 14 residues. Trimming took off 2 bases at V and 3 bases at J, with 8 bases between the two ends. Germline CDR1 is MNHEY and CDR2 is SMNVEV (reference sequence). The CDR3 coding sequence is TGTGCCAGCAGTTTAGCCAGGAGCTACAATGAGCAGTTCTTC. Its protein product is CASSLARSYNEQFF.

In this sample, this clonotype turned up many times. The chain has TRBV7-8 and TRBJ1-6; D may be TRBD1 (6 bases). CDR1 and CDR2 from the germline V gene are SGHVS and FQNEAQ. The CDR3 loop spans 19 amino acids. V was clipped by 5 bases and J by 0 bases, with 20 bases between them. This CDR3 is CASSLVEQGTSSYNSPLHF. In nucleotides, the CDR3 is TGTGCCAGCAGCCTCGTCGAGCAGGGGACTAGCTCCTATAATTCACCCCTCCACTTT.

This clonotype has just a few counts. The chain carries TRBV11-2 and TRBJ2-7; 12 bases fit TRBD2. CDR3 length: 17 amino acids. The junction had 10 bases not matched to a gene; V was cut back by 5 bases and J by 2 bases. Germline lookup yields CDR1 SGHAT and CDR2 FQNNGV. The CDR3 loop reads CASSDGLAGFKAYEQYF. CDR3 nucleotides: TGTGCCAGCAGCGACGGACTAGCGGGGTTTAAGGCCTACGAGCAGTACTTC.

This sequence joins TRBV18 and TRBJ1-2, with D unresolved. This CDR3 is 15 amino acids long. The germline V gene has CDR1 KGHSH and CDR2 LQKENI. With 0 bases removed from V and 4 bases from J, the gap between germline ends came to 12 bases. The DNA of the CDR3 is TGTGCCAGCTCACCACCGACTGAGGGAAGCTATGGCTACACCTTC. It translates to CASSPPTEGSYGYTF.

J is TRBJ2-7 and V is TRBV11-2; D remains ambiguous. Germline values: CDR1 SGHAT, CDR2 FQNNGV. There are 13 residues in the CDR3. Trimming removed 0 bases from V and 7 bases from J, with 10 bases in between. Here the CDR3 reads CASSLERLSEQYF. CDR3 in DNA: TGTGCCAGCAGCTTAGAGAGGCTGAGTGAGCAGTACTTC.

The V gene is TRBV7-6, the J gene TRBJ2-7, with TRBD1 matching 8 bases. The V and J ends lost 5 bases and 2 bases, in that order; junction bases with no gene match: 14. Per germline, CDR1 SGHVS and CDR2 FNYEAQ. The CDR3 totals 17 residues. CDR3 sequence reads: CASSHNSDRGAAYEQYF. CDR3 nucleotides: TGTGCCAGCAGCCACAATTCCGACAGGGGCGCAGCCTACGAGCAGTACTTC.

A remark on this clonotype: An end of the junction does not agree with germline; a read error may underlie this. CDR3 residues: CASSLTRVEAQYF. The CDR3 DNA is TGTGCCAGCAGTTTAACCAGGGTAGAGGCCCAGTACTTC. The chain links TRBV12-3 or TRBV12-4 to TRBJ2-5, with D possibly being TRBD1 (5 bases). This CDR3 is 13 amino acids long.

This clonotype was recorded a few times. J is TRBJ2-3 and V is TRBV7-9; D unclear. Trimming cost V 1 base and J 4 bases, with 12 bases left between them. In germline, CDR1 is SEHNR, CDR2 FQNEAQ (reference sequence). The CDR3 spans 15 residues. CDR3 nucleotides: TGTGCCAGCAGCTTAGGCCCCCTACCCCCAGATACGCAGTATTTT. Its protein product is CASSLGPLPPDTQYF.

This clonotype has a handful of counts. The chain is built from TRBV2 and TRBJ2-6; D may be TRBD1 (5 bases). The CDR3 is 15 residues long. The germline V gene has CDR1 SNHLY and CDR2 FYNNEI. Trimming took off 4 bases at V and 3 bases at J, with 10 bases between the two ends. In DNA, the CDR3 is TGTGCCAGCAGTGTCCCTAGGGGTGGGGCCAACGTCCTGACTTTC. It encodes CASSVPRGGANVLTF. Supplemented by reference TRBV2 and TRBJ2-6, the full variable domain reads EPEVTQTPSHQVTQMGQEVILRCVPISNHLYFYWYRQILGQKVEFLVSFYNNEISEKSEIFDDQFSVERPDGSNFTLKIRSTKLEDSAMYFCASSVPRGGANVLTFGAGSRLTVL.

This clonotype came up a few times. This chain's CDR3 is CASSLESHRTDTQYF. In DNA, the CDR3 is TGTGCCAGCAGCTTAGAGAGCCACCGCACAGATACGCAGTATTTT. The J gene is TRBJ2-3, the V gene TRBV5-8; D is undetermined. Germline CDR1 SGHTS, CDR2 YDEGEE. Between the trimmed V and J ends, which lost 2 bases and 1 base, there was a span of 11 bases. The CDR3 covers 15 residues.

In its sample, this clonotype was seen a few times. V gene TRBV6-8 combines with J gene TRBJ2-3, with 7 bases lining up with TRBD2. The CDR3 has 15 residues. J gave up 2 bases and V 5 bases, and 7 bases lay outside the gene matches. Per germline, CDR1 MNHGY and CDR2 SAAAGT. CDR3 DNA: TGTGCCAGCAGTAGTCCTAGCGGCCACACAGATACGCAGTATTTT. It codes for CASSSPSGHTDTQYF.

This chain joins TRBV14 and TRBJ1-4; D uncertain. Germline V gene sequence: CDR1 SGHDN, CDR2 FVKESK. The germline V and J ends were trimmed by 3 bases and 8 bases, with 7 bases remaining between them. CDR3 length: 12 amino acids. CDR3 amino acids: CASSQTPEKLFF. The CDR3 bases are TGTGCCAGCAGCCAGACCCCCGAAAAACTGTTTTTT.

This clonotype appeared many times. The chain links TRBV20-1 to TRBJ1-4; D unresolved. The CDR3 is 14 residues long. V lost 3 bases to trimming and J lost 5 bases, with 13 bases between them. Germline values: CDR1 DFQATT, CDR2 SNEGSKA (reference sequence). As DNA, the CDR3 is TGCAGTGCTAGTCTGACGACCGAGAATGAAAAACTGTTTTTT. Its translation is CSASLTTENEKLFF.

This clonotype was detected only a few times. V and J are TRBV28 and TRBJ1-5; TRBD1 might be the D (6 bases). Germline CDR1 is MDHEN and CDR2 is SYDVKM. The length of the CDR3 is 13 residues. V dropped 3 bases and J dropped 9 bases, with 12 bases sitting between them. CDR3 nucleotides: TGTGCCAGCAGTTTGGAGGGGGTCCGGCCCCAGCATTTT. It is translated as CASSLEGVRPQHF. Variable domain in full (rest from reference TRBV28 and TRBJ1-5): DVKVTQSSRYLVKRTGEKVFLECVQDMDHENMFWYRQDPGLGLRLIYFSYDVKMKEKGDIPEGYSVSREKKERFSLILESASTNQTSMYLCASSLEGVRPQHFGDGTRLSIL.

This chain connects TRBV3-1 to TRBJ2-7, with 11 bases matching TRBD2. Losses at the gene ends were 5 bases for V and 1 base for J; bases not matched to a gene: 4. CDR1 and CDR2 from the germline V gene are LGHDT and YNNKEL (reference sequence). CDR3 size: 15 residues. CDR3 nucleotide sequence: TGTGCCAGCAGCATCGGGACTAGCGGATCCTACGAGCAGTACTTC. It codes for CASSIGTSGSYEQYF.

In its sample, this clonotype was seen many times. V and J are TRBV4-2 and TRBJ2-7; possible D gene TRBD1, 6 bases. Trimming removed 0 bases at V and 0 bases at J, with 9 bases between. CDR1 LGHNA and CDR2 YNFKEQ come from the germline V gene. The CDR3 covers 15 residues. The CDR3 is CASSQDRGGSYEQYF. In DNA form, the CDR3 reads TGTGCCAGCAGCCAAGATAGAGGGGGCTCCTACGAGCAGTACTTC.

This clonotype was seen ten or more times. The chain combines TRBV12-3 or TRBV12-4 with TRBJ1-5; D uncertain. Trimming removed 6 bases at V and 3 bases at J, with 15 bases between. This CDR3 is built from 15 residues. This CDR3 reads CASSPAGKDNQPQHF. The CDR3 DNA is TGTGCCAGCAGCCCCGCGGGGAAGGACAATCAGCCCCAGCATTTT.

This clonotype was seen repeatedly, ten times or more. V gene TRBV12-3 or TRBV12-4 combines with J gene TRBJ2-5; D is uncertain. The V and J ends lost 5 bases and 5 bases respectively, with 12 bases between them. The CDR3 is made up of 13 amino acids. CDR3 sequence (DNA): TGTGCCAGCAGTCGTGGGCAGATCGAGACCCAGTACTTC. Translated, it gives CASSRGQIETQYF.

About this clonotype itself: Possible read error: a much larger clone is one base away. The CDR3 loop is CVSSLVGGGSYNEQFF. The CDR3 bases are TGTGTCAGCAGCTTGGTTGGCGGGGGATCCTACAATGAGCAGTTCTTC. The chain is built from TRBV5-6 and TRBJ2-1; 7 nucleotides match TRBD2. CDR1 and CDR2 from the germline V gene are SGHDT and YYEEEE. This CDR3 region has 16 residues.

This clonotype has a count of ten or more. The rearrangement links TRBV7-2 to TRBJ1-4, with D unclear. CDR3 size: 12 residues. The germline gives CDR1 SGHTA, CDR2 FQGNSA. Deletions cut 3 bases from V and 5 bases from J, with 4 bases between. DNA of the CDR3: TGTGCCAGCAGCTTCAGAAATGAAAAACTGTTTTTT. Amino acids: CASSFRNEKLFF.

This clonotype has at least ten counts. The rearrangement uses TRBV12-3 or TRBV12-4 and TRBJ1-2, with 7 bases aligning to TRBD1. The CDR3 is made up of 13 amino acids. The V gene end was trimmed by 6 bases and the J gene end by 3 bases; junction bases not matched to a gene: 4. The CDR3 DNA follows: TGTGCCAGCAGCCTGACAGGGTACTATGGCTACACCTTC. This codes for CASSLTGYYGYTF.